This is a list of T cell receptor beta chains from one sample in a study of graft-versus-host responses after intestinal transplantation. Their antigens remain unidentified. The method was immunoSEQ multiplex PCR; TCRdb's version includes in-frame clones alone and lacks a portion of them. The data hold 35,000 to 50,000 clones, with roughly 93% observed a single time. The sequences come from unstimulated CD8+ T cells sorted from spleen or lymph node cells, collected before transplant. These receptors were collected from a human donor who was the organ donor for an intestinal transplant. Both conserved end residues are part of each CDR3. A D gene is named only where the DNA matches it firmly. Rows may omit the clone size; those that give it use once, few, many or a size class.

>-|TRBV10-3|TRBD1|TRBJ2-3
TGTGCCATCAGTGTTGGTACAGGGGGCGCGGGAGGCACAGATACGCAGTATTTT
CAISVGTGGAGGTDTQYF
>few|TRBV9|-|TRBJ2-6
TGTGCCAGCAGGGGGGCAGGGACTGGGGCCAACGTCCTGACTTTC
CASRGAGTGANVLTF
>once|TRBV28|-|TRBJ2-2
TGTGCCAGCAGTTTGGGATCCCTATTGAACACCGGGGAGCTGTTTTTT
CASSLGSLLNTGELFF
>-|TRBV9|-|TRBJ1-2
TGTGCCAGCACCCCCACGGGGGAAGCGAGGTATGGCTACACCTTC
CASTPTGEARYGYTF
>-|TRBV28|TRBD1|TRBJ2-7
TGTGCCAGCAGTCCTGGACAGGGTTACGAGCAGTACTTC
CASSPGQGYEQYF
>once|TRBV25-1|-|TRBJ2-7
TGTGCCAGCAGTGTGAGGGAAAACCCCTACGAGCAGTACTTC
CASSVRENPYEQYF
>once|TRBV4-2|-|TRBJ2-1
TGTGCCAGCAGCCAAGACGGGCGAGAGCAGTTCTTC
CASSQDGREQFF
>-|TRBV7-6|-|TRBJ2-7
TGTGCCAGCAGCCTGAGTCGCGCCGAAACCTACGAGCAGTACTTC
CASSLSRAETYEQYF
>-|TRBV4-3|TRBD2|TRBJ2-3
TGCGCCAGCAGCCTATACTGGGACGGAGGACTAGCGGGACGCACAGATACGCAGTATTTT
CASSLYWDGGLAGRTDTQYF
>-|TRBV7-8|-|TRBJ2-7
TGTGCCAGCAGTTTTCGCCTGGGGTCCTACGAGCAGTACTTC
CASSFRLGSYEQYF
>-|TRBV7-9|TRBD2|TRBJ2-7
TGTGCCAGCAGCACGGGACTAGAAGGGTACGAGCAGTACTTC
CASSTGLEGYEQYF
>-|TRBV4-3|-|TRBJ2-7
TGCGCCAGCAGCCAAGTTCCTTTAGGGACCCCCTACGAGCAGTACTTC
CASSQVPLGTPYEQYF
>-|TRBV4-3|-|TRBJ2-7
TGCGACAGCAGCCAAAGGTCAGGACGCGAGCAGTACTTC
CDSSQRSGREQYF
>-|TRBV4-3|TRBD2|TRBJ2-3
TGCGCCAGCAGCCGGAGTGCGGGAGTTAGAGGGAGCACAGATACGCAGTATTTT
CASSRSAGVRGSTDTQYF
>-|TRBV9|-|TRBJ2-3
TGTGCCAGCAGCGCGACGGCTAGGGGGACAGATACGCAGTATTTT
CASSATARGTDTQYF
>-|TRBV4-1|TRBD1|TRBJ2-1
TGCGCCAGCAGCCGAACAGGGGGCAGCTACAATGAGCAGTTCTTC
CASSRTGGSYNEQFF
>-|TRBV7-3|-|TRBJ2-1
TGTGCCAGCAGCTTAGGGGGCTCCTACAATGAGCAGTTCTTC
CASSLGGSYNEQFF
>-|TRBV6-5|-|TRBJ2-7
TGTGCCAGCAGTTACGGCGTTCCACCGGGGTACGAGCAGTACTTC
CASSYGVPPGYEQYF
>-|TRBV6-5|-|TRBJ2-1
TGTGCCAGCAGTTGGGGACTGGGCGGGAATGAGCAGTTCTTC
CASSWGLGGNEQFF
>-|TRBV7-9|TRBD1|TRBJ2-1
TGTGCCAGCAGCACACCGGGACAGGGGTTCAATGAGCAGTTCTTC
CASSTPGQGFNEQFF
>-|TRBV25-1|TRBD2|TRBJ2-5
TGTGCCAGCAGTCCCACTAGCGACCAAGAGACCCAGTACTTC
CASSPTSDQETQYF
>-|TRBV7-6|TRBD2|TRBJ2-1
TGTGCCAGCGTCCCGGGACTAGCGTCAGAGCAGTTCTTC
CASVPGLASEQFF
>-|TRBV4-1|TRBD2|TRBJ2-1
TGCGCCAGCAGCCCATTTTTCCGGACTAGCGGGAGTTACAATGAGCAGTTCTTC
CASSPFFRTSGSYNEQFF
>-|TRBV7-2|-|TRBJ1-2
TGTGCCAGCAGCTCTTCTTCAGGAAAAATTATCTATGGCTACACCTTC
CASSSSSGKIIYGYTF
>-|TRBV7-6|TRBD2|TRBJ2-2
TGTGCCAGCAGCTTAGCCCAAGATGGGACTAGCGGCATCGGGGAGCTGTTTTTT
CASSLAQDGTSGIGELFF
>-|TRBV7-7|TRBD2|TRBJ2-1
TGTGCCAGCAGCCCTAGCGGGAGCTCCTACAATGAGCAGTTCTTC
CASSPSGSSYNEQFF
>-|TRBV28|-|TRBJ2-3
TGTGCCAGCAGGTTGAAGTCCTCGACAAATCCTAGCACAGATACGCAGTATTTT
CASRLKSSTNPSTDTQYF
>-|TRBV28|TRBD1|TRBJ1-1
TGTGCCAGCAGTTTAAGGGGGCTGATTTCTGAAGCTTTCTTT
CASSLRGLISEAFF
>medium-sized|TRBV6-1|-|TRBJ2-7
TGTGCCAGCAGTGAAGAAGCGACCTACGAGCAGTACTTC
CASSEEATYEQYF
>-|TRBV15|TRBD2|TRBJ2-1
TGTGCCACCAAGGCGGGGGGGGCCTACAATGAGCAGTTCTTC
CATKAGGAYNEQFF
>few|TRBV10-1|-|TRBJ1-3
TGCGCCAGCAGTGACGAGGGAGACTCTGGAAACACCATATATTTT
CASSDEGDSGNTIYF
>-|TRBV4-1|TRBD1|TRBJ2-5
TGCGCCAGCAGCCAAGTGGGGGACAGGGGCCAAGAGACCCAGTACTTC
CASSQVGDRGQETQYF
>-|TRBV12-5|-|TRBJ2-2
TGTGCTAGTGGTTTTCAAACCGGAGTGGGTACCGGGGAGCTGCTTTTT
CASGFQTGVGTGELLF
>-|TRBV29-1|-|TRBJ2-2
TGCAGCGCCATGGGAGGATCCGGGGAGCTGTTTTTT
CSAMGGSGELFF
>-|TRBV30|-|TRBJ1-6
TGTGCCTGGAGTCCCCTGACAGAGGGTTCGCCCCTCCACTTT
CAWSPLTEGSPLHF
>-|TRBV4-3|-|TRBJ2-4
TGCGCCAGCAGCCAAAATCCAGGGCCTCCTAACATTCAGTACTTC
CASSQNPGPPNIQYF
>-|TRBV5-6|-|TRBJ2-5
TGTGCCAGCGGAATAGGACGGAGACAAGAGACCCAGTACTTC
CASGIGRRQETQYF
>few|TRBV5-1|-|TRBJ2-2
TGCGCCAGCAAACAGGAGGGTAACACCGGGGAGCTGTTTTTT
CASKQEGNTGELFF
>-|TRBV4-3|-|TRBJ2-3
TGCGCCAGCAGCCCCGATTTGTCCGATACGCAGTATTTT
CASSPDLSDTQYF
>-|TRBV4-1|-|TRBJ2-1
TGCGCCAGCAGCCAAGGACCTTGGGGGCCAAATGAGCAGTTCTTC
CASSQGPWGPNEQFF
>-|TRBV10-3|TRBD2|TRBJ2-7
TGTGCCATCACTAGCGGGACGGATGGCGAGCAGTACTTC
CAITSGTDGEQYF
>once|TRBV4-3|-|TRBJ2-3
TGCGCCAGCAGCCTGCGGGGTATATCGTACACAGATACGCAGTATTTT
CASSLRGISYTDTQYF
>once|TRBV6-1|-|TRBJ2-7
TGTGCCAGCAGTGAAGAGTTGGCAGGTTACGAGCAGTACTTC
CASSEELAGYEQYF
>-|TRBV5-1|TRBD2|TRBJ2-1
TGCGCCAGCAGCGCATTAAGCGGGAGAAAGGGCAATGAGCAGTTCTTC
CASSALSGRKGNEQFF
>-|TRBV30|TRBD1|TRBJ1-2
TGTGCCTGGAGTCCAAGGAACCGGGACAGGGGCGCCTGGTCCTATGGCTACACCTTC
CAWSPRNRDRGAWSYGYTF
>-|TRBV6-5|-|TRBJ2-1
TGTGCCAGCAGTTACTCGAGTTATGGTGAGCAGTTCTTC
CASSYSSYGEQFF
>-|TRBV5-5|-|TRBJ2-7
TGTGCCAGCAGCTTGGAACAGCGAATCTACGAGCAGTACTTC
CASSLEQRIYEQYF
>-|TRBV27|TRBD2|TRBJ2-7
TGTGCCAGCAGTTTAGGGACTAAAAACTACGAGCAGTACTTC
CASSLGTKNYEQYF
>-|TRBV30|-|TRBJ1-3
TGTGCCTGGCGGGGACCTGGAAACACCATATATTTT
CAWRGPGNTIYF